This TCR beta chain was recovered during a study of blood T cell repertoires in COVID-19. The wider study: COVID-19 samples, acute and convalescent, were from the United States, Italy and Spain. Sources were T cells, B-cell-depleted T cells, or PBMCs; the material itself was cDNA or gDNA.

The CDR3 runs 14 residues. Germline V gives CDR1 SGHTA, CDR2 FQGNSA. The V and J ends lost 1 base and 5 bases respectively, with 9 bases between them. In the authors' methods: Amplification of reference gene primers was used by the study to estimate nucleated cell counts. Profiling relied on immunoSEQ multiplex PCR, and the TCRdb table lists in-frame clones only, not all of them. The DNA was the basis for D and trimming; V, J and clone size are from that table. This table holds about 200,000 clones, roughly nine tenths found once. The chain employs TRBV7-2 and TRBJ2-1, with D perhaps matching TRBD2 (5 bases). The sequenced material came from peripheral blood. The clonotype was recovered from a woman in her 70s with acute or convalescent COVID-19. The CDR3 DNA reads as TGTGCCAGCAGCTTAGGGCTAGCCGACAATGAGCAGTTCTTC. Protein sequence: CASSLGLADNEQFF.